This passage covers 18 T cell receptor beta chains from one sample sequenced in a study of T cell changes during pregnancy in multiple sclerosis. Measured with immunoSEQ multiplex PCR; TCRdb has only the in-frame clones, and not every one. The table records about 50,000 clones, around 91% of them present only once. The sample was peripheral blood, taken after pregnancy. The source of these receptors is a female donor in good health, enrolled as a control in a pregnancy study.

The V gene is TRBV28, the J gene TRBJ2-2; TRBD1 might be the D (6 bases). V was pared by 4 bases and J by 7 bases, with 19 bases between. CDR3 length: 16 amino acids. Germline CDR1 MDHEN, CDR2 SYDVKM. The CDR3 DNA sequence: TGTGCCAGCAGTTGGGGCAGGGGATTGGTTCGCGGGGAGCTGTTTTTT. Translation: CASSWGRGLVRGELFF.

The V and J genes are TRBV28 and TRBJ2-3, with a weak D call TRBD1 (7 bases). Trimming removed 3 bases from V and 0 bases from J, with 16 bases in between. This CDR3 has 17 residues. The germline CDR1 and CDR2 sequences are MDHEN and SYDVKM. The chain's CDR3 is CASSFVPTGTSTDTQYF. The CDR3 DNA reads as TGTGCCAGCAGTTTCGTCCCGACAGGGACTAGCACAGATACGCAGTATTTT.

This clone was detected a few times. V usage is TRBV9 and J usage is TRBJ1-1; a possible D gene is TRBD1 (6 bases). This CDR3 is 15 amino acids long. Trimming left V 4 bases short and J 1 base short, with 14 bases between. Germline loops: CDR1 SGDLS, CDR2 YYNGEE. CDR3 residues: CASSTTQGPNTEAFF. CDR3 nucleotide sequence: TGTGCCAGCAGCACCACACAGGGTCCGAACACTGAAGCTTTCTTT.

The chain links TRBV27 to TRBJ2-7; possible D gene TRBD1, 5 bases. There are 12 residues in the CDR3. V was cut by 5 bases and J by 4 bases, with 9 bases left in between. Germline-derived CDR1 and CDR2 are MNHEY and SMNVEV (reference sequence). The chain's CDR3 is CASSAAGYEQYF. CDR3 nucleotide sequence: TGTGCCAGCAGTGCTGCAGGGTACGAGCAGTACTTC.

This clone has a single count. V gene TRBV29-1 combines with J gene TRBJ2-2, with 10 bases fitting TRBD1. Germline CDR1 SQVTM, CDR2 ANQGSEA. Trimming took 7 bases from V and 5 from J; bases not matched to a gene: 4. The length of the CDR3 is 13 residues. CDR3 in DNA: TGCAGCGCGGACAGGGGGAGAACCGGGGAGCTGTTTTTT. It yields the protein CSADRGRTGELFF.

In this sample, this clone turned up a few times. The V and J genes are TRBV13 and TRBJ1-1; TRBD1 might be the D (5 bases). This CDR3 has 14 amino acids. V was cut by 5 bases and J by 5 bases, with 15 bases left in between. Per the germline V gene, CDR1 is PRHDT and CDR2 is FYEKMQ (reference sequence). The CDR3 is CASSIRVLGTEAFF. The CDR3 DNA follows: TGTGCCAGCAGCATCAGGGTTTTGGGGACTGAAGCTTTCTTT. The whole variable domain, filled in from reference TRBV13 and TRBJ1-1, reads AAGVIQSPRHLIKEKRETATLKCYPIPRHDTVYWYQQGPGQDPQFLISFYEKMQSDKGSIPDRFSAQQFSDYHSELNMSSLELGDSALYFCASSIRVLGTEAFFGQGTRLTVV.

This clone came up once. The rearrangement links TRBV6-5 to TRBJ2-7; 7 positions agree with TRBD1. The CDR3 runs 14 residues. V shed 4 bases, J shed 2 bases, and the junction held 5 bases outside the gene matches. The germline V gene encodes CDR1 MNHEY and CDR2 SVGAGI. DNA of the CDR3: TGTGCCAGCAGTTGGGCAGGGGGAGCCTACGAGCAGTACTTC. As protein: CASSWAGGAYEQYF.

Written as DNA, the CDR3 is TGTGCCAGCACCAGGACAGGGGTTAACTATGGCTACACCTTC. Encoded protein: CASTRTGVNYGYTF. The chain has TRBV2 and TRBJ1-2; 9 bases fit TRBD1. The CDR3 spans 14 residues. Per germline, CDR1 SNHLY and CDR2 FYNNEI. V was clipped by 7 bases and J by 1 base; unmatched bases: 4. Supplemented by reference TRBV2 and TRBJ1-2, the full variable domain reads EPEVTQTPSHQVTQMGQEVILRCVPISNHLYFYWYRQILGQKVEFLVSFYNNEISEKSEIFDDQFSVERPDGSNFTLKIRSTKLEDSAMYFCASTRTGVNYGYTFGSGTRLTVV.

The count of this clone is one. The rearrangement links TRBV18 to TRBJ1-2, with unresolved D. Germline assignment: CDR1 KGHSH and CDR2 LQKENI. This CDR3 comprises 15 residues. Trimming shortened V by 3 bases and J by 2 bases, and 13 bases separated the two germline ends. Here the CDR3 reads CASSPPTGKNYGYTF. Written as DNA, the CDR3 is TGTGCCAGCTCACCCCCGACGGGGAAAAACTATGGCTACACCTTC.

This clone was observed once. The chain uses TRBV6-1 and TRBJ2-5; 8 bases line up with TRBD2. Germline V lookup: CDR1 MNHNS, CDR2 SASEGT. Trimming removed 4 bases from V and 5 bases from J; junction bases left unmatched: 6. This CDR3 contains 14 residues. CDR3 bases: TGTGCCAGCAGTGTTACTAGCGGACGGGAGACCCAGTACTTC. Protein sequence: CASSVTSGRETQYF.

The V call is TRBV27, the J call TRBJ2-7; the match to TRBD2 covers 7 bases. The germline CDR1 and CDR2 sequences are MNHEY and SMNVEV (reference sequence). CDR3 length: 16 amino acids. Trimming at V came to 2 bases and at J to 0 bases, leaving 7 bases not matched to a gene. The CDR3 region is CASSLRFSGFSYEQYF. CDR3 nucleotides: TGTGCCAGCAGTTTACGGTTTAGCGGGTTCTCCTACGAGCAGTACTTC.

V usage is TRBV10-3 and J usage is TRBJ2-1; D is possibly TRBD2 (6 bases). V lost 2 bases to trimming and J lost 4 bases, with 9 bases between them. Germline CDR1 reads ENHRY; CDR2 reads SYGVKD. This CDR3 contains 14 residues. This chain's CDR3 is CAISEGGSYNEQFF. CDR3 bases: TGTGCCATCAGTGAGGGGGGGTCATACAATGAGCAGTTCTTC.

The chain couples TRBV6-5 to TRBJ2-3; D remains unclear. Per germline, CDR1 MNHEY and CDR2 SVGAGI. The V end lost 0 bases, the J end lost 6 bases, and 7 bases lay between the germline ends. The CDR3 totals 13 residues. CDR3 protein: CASSYSFRDTQYF. CDR3 nucleotides: TGTGCCAGCAGTTACTCGTTCAGGGATACGCAGTATTTT.

This sequence joins TRBV7-9 and TRBJ2-1, with D possibly matching TRBD1 (6 bases). Trimming stripped 2 bases from V and 3 bases from J, with 11 bases between. The length of the CDR3 is 15 residues. Germline CDR1 and CDR2: SEHNR and FQNEAQ (reference sequence). The CDR3 reads CASSLNLDSYNEQFF. The CDR3 DNA follows: TGTGCCAGCAGCTTAAATCTGGACAGCTACAATGAGCAGTTCTTC.

The V and J genes are TRBV14 and TRBJ1-6; no firm D call. V was shortened by 10 bases and J by 9 bases, with 13 bases between the two germline ends. Germline CDR1 reads SGHDN; CDR2 reads FVKESK. This CDR3 contains 12 residues. The CDR3 loop reads CATSRVASPLHF. Here the CDR3 DNA reads TGTGCCACTTCGCGGGTGGCTTCACCCCTCCACTTT. The full variable domain, in which reference TRBV14 and TRBJ1-6 provide the parts outside the CDR3, is EAGVTQFPSHSVIEKGQTVTLRCDPISGHDNLYWYRRVMGKEIKFLLHFVKESKQDESGMPNNRFLAERTGGTYSTLKVQPAELEDSGVYFCATSRVASPLHFGNGTRLTVT.

The chain employs TRBV28 and TRBJ2-3, with TRBD2 as a possible D gene (5 bases). From germline, CDR1 is MDHEN and CDR2 SYDVKM. The CDR3 length is 13 residues. Trimming left V 5 bases short and J 6 bases short, with 12 bases between. The CDR3 nucleotides are TGTGCCAGCAGTCCGGCGGGCAAGGATACGCAGTATTTT. Its translation is CASSPAGKDTQYF.

The chain couples TRBV4-3 to TRBJ2-5, with 10 bases aligning to TRBD1. The germline gives CDR1 LGHNA, CDR2 YSLEER. CDR3 length: 16 residues. The V and J ends lost 0 bases and 5 bases, in that order; junction bases with no gene match: 6. CDR3 DNA: TGCGCCAGCAGCCAAGATTGGGACAGGGGTTGGGAGACCCAGTACTTC. Encoded protein: CASSQDWDRGWETQYF.

The rearrangement uses TRBV19 and TRBJ2-1; the match to TRBD2 covers 13 bases. The CDR3 contains 19 residues. The junction had 16 bases not matched to a gene; V was cut back by 3 bases and J by 8 bases. Germline CDR1 and CDR2: LNHDA and SQIVND (reference sequence). CDR3 residues: CASSIHRGRTSGSADEQFF. CDR3 nucleotides: TGTGCCAGTAGTATTCACAGGGGAAGGACTAGCGGGAGTGCGGATGAGCAGTTCTTC.